The text below deals with one T cell receptor (beta chain). This record belongs to a study of response to subunit inactivated influenza vaccine. From the RT-PCR reads, TCRdb called clonotypes with MiXCR, one entry per CDR3 protein. The sample consists of hundreds of thousands of distinct CDR3 sequences, around 11% of them appearing once. Germline V gene lookup returns CDR1 SGHKS and CDR2 YYEKEE (reference sequence). CDR3 length: 15 amino acids. Trimming left V 4 bases short and J 3 bases short, with 14 bases between. The same sample was also used in a study of T cells expressing NK-cell markers. That report notes: 5'RACE template switching with UMIs produced the TCR beta cDNA. Beta-chain profiling covered CD3+CD56+NKG2C+, CD3+CD56+NKG2C- and CD3+CD56-NKG2C+ sorted subsets. Seven of the eight sequenced donors were HCMV-seropositive; one was seronegative. Roughly six donors had dominant NKG2C+ clonotypes that comprised roughly 1.0-8% of their CD8+ T cells.

The chain has TRBV5-5 and TRBJ2-1; tentatively, D is TRBD1 or TRBD2 (6 bases each). The material was PBMCs from blood, obtained on the day of vaccination. This clonotype was sampled from a man aged 45 to 65 who received an inactivated influenza vaccine. DNA of the CDR3: TGTGCCAGCAGCCCACTTAGGGGGGACTACAATGAGCAGTTCTTC. It codes for CASSPLRGDYNEQFF.